This TCR beta chain emerged from a study of CD8+ T cells in alopecia areata. Study at large: The authors grafted skin from approximately 6-12-month-old C3H/HeJ donors with spontaneous alopecia onto 7-10-week-old female C3H/HeJ mice. Findings and limits, study-wide: Especially in alopecia totalis/universalis, lesional scalp showed greater clonality than normal scalp did. The study also sequences resident alphabeta T cells of normal skin in scalp samples. Patients shared TCRs less clearly than mice did, possibly owing to HLA.

This clone has ten or more counts. Its antigen is still unknown. Gene names are mouse gene names. From the germline J gene comes the end of the CDR3, since the read stops 4 residues before it. The sequencing template was cDNA reverse transcribed from extracted RNA. Generated by immunoSEQ multiplex PCR, the TCRdb table keeps only in-frame clones and is missing some. In total the sample includes under 350,000 clones, none of them seen once. The CDR3 is made up of 15 amino acids. With V trimmed by 4 bases and J by 1 base, 4 bases remained unmatched. CDR1 NSQYPW and CDR2 LRSPGD come from the germline V gene (reference sequence). Sorting of pooled cutaneous lymph node cells was based on CD4, CD8alpha, NKG2D, NKG2ACE and other markers.

The sample comprised CD4+ T cells sorted from a lymph node. The sequence was obtained from a C3H/HeJ mouse with alopecia areata. This line is of MHC haplotype H2-k. The rearrangement uses TRBV1 and TRBJ1-1; TRBD1 aligns across 9 bases. The DNA read from the CDR3 is TGCACCTGCAGTGGCGGGACAGGGAGGAACACA. Translation: CTCSGGTGRNT. The full CDR3 sequence reads CTCSGGTGRNTEVFF.